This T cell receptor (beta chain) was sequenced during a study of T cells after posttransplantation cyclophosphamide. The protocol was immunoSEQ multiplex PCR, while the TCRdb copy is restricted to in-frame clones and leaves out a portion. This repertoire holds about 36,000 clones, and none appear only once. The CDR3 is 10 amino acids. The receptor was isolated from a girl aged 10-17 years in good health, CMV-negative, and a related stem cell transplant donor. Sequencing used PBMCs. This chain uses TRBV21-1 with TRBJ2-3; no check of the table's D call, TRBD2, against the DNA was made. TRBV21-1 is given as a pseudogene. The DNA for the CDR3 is TGTGCCTGGGCGGGTGATACGCAGTATTTT. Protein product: CAWAGDTQYF.